These 8 T cell receptor beta chains came from one sample sequenced in a study of blood T cells in healthy people across ages. Using a J-beta primer mix together with a sample-barcoded 5' primer, a second PCR was run for roughly 7 to 12 cycles. MiXCR, applied by TCRdb to the 5' RACE reads, yields one record per CDR3 protein. The table lists fewer than 600,000 distinct CDR3 sequences, approximately 26% of them singletons, with over 3.5% in the top ten. The data also belong to a second study, concerning T cells of mothers and their children.

The sequencing sample was made of blood. The receptors shown here come from a boy aged 2 to 10 in good health.

This clonotype was counted once. Relative to the germline gene, one junction end is altered; a read error may explain this. V gene TRBV3-1 combines with J gene TRBJ1-5, with 9 bases matching TRBD1. There are 16 residues in the CDR3. Germline values: CDR1 LGHDT, CDR2 YNNKEL (reference sequence). As DNA, the CDR3 is TGTGCCAACAGCCAACACGGGACAGGGAACAATCAGCCCCAGCATTTT. Translation: CANSQHGTGNNQPQHF. Filled out from reference TRBV3-1 and TRBJ1-5, the complete variable domain reads DTAVSQTPKYLVTQMGNDKSIKCEQNLGHDTMYWYKQDSKKFLKIMFSYNNKELIINETVPNRFSPKSPDKAHLNLHINSLELGDSAVYFCANSQHGTGNNQPQHFGDGTRLSIL.

There are a few counts of this clonotype. The chain recombines TRBV5-1 with TRBJ2-5, with D unclear. Germline lookup yields CDR1 SGHRS and CDR2 YFSETQ. The CDR3 loop spans 13 amino acids. V was pared by 2 bases and J by 5 bases, with 10 bases between. CDR3 residues: CASSFWEGETQYF. The CDR3 DNA reads as TGCGCCAGCAGCTTTTGGGAAGGGGAGACCCAGTACTTC.

The gene calls are TRBV14 and TRBJ2-5; D is unclear. Germline V CDR1 and CDR2: SGHDN, FVKESK. The CDR3 has 15 amino acids. Trimming removed 0 bases at V and 1 base at J, with 9 bases between. This chain's CDR3 is CASSQDPTLQETQYF. CDR3 DNA: TGTGCCAGCAGCCAAGATCCAACTCTCCAAGAGACCCAGTACTTC.

This clonotype was detected only a few times. CDR3 DNA: TGTGCCGGGGAAACAGGGGGTACGAACACCGGGGAGCTGTTTTTT. It yields the protein CAGETGGTNTGELFF. V usage is TRBV2 and J usage is TRBJ2-2, with 8 bases fitting TRBD1. With 11 bases clipped from V and 0 bases from J, the junction kept 8 bases outside the gene matches. The CDR3 loop spans 15 amino acids. CDR1 SNHLY and CDR2 FYNNEI come from the germline V gene.

This clonotype was detected ten times or more. The chain couples TRBV18 to TRBJ2-6; no clear D. Trimming took 6 bases from V and 0 from J, leaving 6 bases between them. Per the germline V gene, CDR1 is KGHSH and CDR2 is LQKENI. The CDR3 is made up of 14 amino acids. The CDR3 DNA reads as TGTGCCAGCTCCGCAGACTCTGGGGCCAACGTCCTGACTTTC. Translating gives CASSADSGANVLTF.

In this sample, this clonotype turned up a few times. The rearrangement uses TRBV3-1 and TRBJ2-7; the D gene is possibly TRBD2 (6 bases). V gave up 4 bases and J gave up 2 bases, with 15 bases separating them. Germline assignment: CDR1 LGHDT and CDR2 YNNKEL (reference sequence). This CDR3 spans 15 amino acids. The CDR3 DNA reads TGTGCCAGCAGCCCCGGGGGTGTTGGGACCTACGAGCAGTACTTC. This translates into CASSPGGVGTYEQYF.

This clonotype was observed a handful of times. The chain has TRBV25-1 and TRBJ1-2, with 7 positions matching TRBD1. The CDR3 extends over 15 amino acids. The germline gives CDR1 MGHDK, CDR2 SYGVNS. Losses at the gene ends were 5 bases for V and 3 bases for J; bases not matched to a gene: 9. CDR3 DNA sequence: TGTGCCAGCAGTACCGGGACAGCTGGGGACTATGGCTACACCTTC. Its translation: CASSTGTAGDYGYTF.

The chain couples TRBV5-1 to TRBJ2-1; 12 bases line up with TRBD2. The germline V gene encodes CDR1 SGHRS and CDR2 YFSETQ. This CDR3 contains 15 residues. The V segment lost 3 bases and the J segment 4 bases; nucleotides outside the gene matches: 2. CDR3 amino acids: CASSWTSGNYNEQFF. CDR3 sequence (DNA): TGCGCCAGCAGCTGGACTAGCGGGAATTACAATGAGCAGTTCTTC.